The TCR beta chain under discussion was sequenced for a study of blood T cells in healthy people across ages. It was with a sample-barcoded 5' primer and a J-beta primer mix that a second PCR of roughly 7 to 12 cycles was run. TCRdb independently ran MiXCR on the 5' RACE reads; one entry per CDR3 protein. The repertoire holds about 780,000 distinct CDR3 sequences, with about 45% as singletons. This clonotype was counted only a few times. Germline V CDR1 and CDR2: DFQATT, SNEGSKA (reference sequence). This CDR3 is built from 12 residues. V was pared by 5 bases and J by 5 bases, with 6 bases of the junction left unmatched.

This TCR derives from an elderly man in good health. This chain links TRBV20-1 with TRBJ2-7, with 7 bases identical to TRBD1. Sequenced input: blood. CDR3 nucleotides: TGCAGTGCTTTCCACAGGGGAAACGAGCAGTACTTC. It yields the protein CSAFHRGNEQYF.